The rows below give T cell receptor beta chains drawn from one sample of a study of blood T cell repertoires in COVID-19. TCRdb keeps only in-frame clones here, not all; method: immunoSEQ multiplex PCR. In the table there are 99,000 or so clones, roughly 85% of which are singletons. The sequencing sample was made of peripheral blood. Receptors originate from a man aged 50-60 years with acute or convalescent COVID-19. Both conserved end residues are part of each CDR3. A clone size is listed for some rows: how often the clone was seen (once, few, many), or a class if it is expanded.

CDR3 | J | size | V
CASTPGPGEFTGELFF | TRBJ2-2 | . | TRBV28
CASSLESNRGNEQFF | TRBJ2-1 | . | TRBV11-2
CASSPTGLAGYTF | TRBJ1-2 | once | TRBV3-1/TRBV3-2
CASSTEPGLGGNIQYF | TRBJ2-4 | . | TRBV11-1
CASSTGIASAISTDTQYF | TRBJ2-3 | . | TRBV28
CASRGQTNSYEQYF | TRBJ2-7 | . | TRBV5-1
CASSPTRDRDNEQFF | TRBJ2-1 | . | TRBV5-4
CASSLRTATRELFF | TRBJ2-2 | few | TRBV27
CASGFLPTGTGELFF | TRBJ2-2 | . | TRBV12-5
CASSRQGSGVF | TRBJ1-4 | . | TRBV3-1/TRBV3-2
CASSPAAGAETQYF | TRBJ2-5 | . | TRBV28
CASRGQDPSPGLFF | TRBJ2-1 | . | TRBV10-1
CASSLANTTGELAKNIQYF | TRBJ2-4 | . | TRBV5-5
CATSRSHSGGAGETQYF | TRBJ2-5 | . | TRBV15
CASSGQGDYGYTF | TRBJ1-2 | once | TRBV2
CASSIGQGAGEAFF | TRBJ1-1 | once | TRBV19
CASSRPGQGSNQPQHF | TRBJ1-5 | few | TRBV16
CSARQDGYTF | TRBJ1-2 | . | TRBV20-1
CASSLIGWEETQYF | TRBJ2-5 | . | TRBV28
CAWSMGRWGYTF | TRBJ1-2 | . | TRBV30
CASSLDSAGDATDTQYF | TRBJ2-3 | few | TRBV11-3
CASSFPGQGVVASAFF | TRBJ1-1 | . | TRBV5-4
CSAYESGPQYF | TRBJ2-5 | . | TRBV20-1
CATSPDRANQPQHF | TRBJ1-5 | . | TRBV15
CASSLQGDTGELFF | TRBJ2-2 | . | TRBV6-4
CASHSWAGNTEAFF | TRBJ1-1 | . | TRBV19
CASAVAAYGYTF | TRBJ1-2 | . | TRBV2